Sequencing of this TCR beta chain was carried out in a study of CXCR3-negative and CXCR3-positive naive CD8 T cells. Study observations and caveats: In naive cells, CXCR3-negative and CXCR3-positive subsets had similar TRBV-TRBJ usage; memory cells differed. Greater hydrophobicity was found in TRB CDR3s of CXCR3-positive naive cells than of CXCR3-negative naive cells.

Germline V gene sequence: CDR1 SEHNR, CDR2 FQNEAQ (reference sequence). This CDR3 has 12 residues. The TRB libraries of cDNA were built by UMI-labeled 5' RACE. From the 5' RACE reads, TCRdb lists one entry per CDR3 protein and no DNA. The sample table sets out 100,000 or so distinct CDR3 sequences. Per CD8+ T cell subset, triplicate sorts of fewer than 350,000 cells each were done. Within the CD8+ T cell compartment, naive cells were CD45RO-CCR7+CD27+CD95-. On this clonotype: Its specificity is unknown.

The TCR comes from a human donor in good health. Some clones in this sample may be carry-over from other donors' samples. Sequencing used naive CXCR3+ CD8+ T cells from blood. Subset of the sample: CD45RO-CCR7+CD27+CD95- naive CD8+ T cells expressing CXCR3 (TNR3+). The chain couples TRBV7-9 to TRBJ2-7; TCRdb designates TRBD2, a call that cannot be tested without DNA. The CDR3 is CASSEKRDEQYF.